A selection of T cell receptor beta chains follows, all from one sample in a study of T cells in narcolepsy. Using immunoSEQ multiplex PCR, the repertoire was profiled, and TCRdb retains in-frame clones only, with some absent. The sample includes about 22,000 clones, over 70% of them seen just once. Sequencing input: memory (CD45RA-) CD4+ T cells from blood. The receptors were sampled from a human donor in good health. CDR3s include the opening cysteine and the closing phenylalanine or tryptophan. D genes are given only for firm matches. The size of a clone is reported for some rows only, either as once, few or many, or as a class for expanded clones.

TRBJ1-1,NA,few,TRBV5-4,CASSSNSAGEAFF,TGTGCCAGCAGCTCAAATTCGGCAGGTGAAGCTTTCTTT
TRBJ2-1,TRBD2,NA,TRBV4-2,CASSQRTRPPYNEQFF,TGTGCCAGCAGCCAGCGGACTAGGCCGCCCTACAATGAGCAGTTCTTC
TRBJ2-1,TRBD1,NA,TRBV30,CAWGDPGQGPWKQFF,TGTGCCTGGGGGGACCCGGGACAGGGGCCCTGGAAGCAGTTCTTC
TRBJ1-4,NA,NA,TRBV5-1,CASSPRQLTTTNEKLFF,TGCGCCAGCAGCCCCAGACAGTTAACCACGACTAATGAAAAACTGTTTTTT
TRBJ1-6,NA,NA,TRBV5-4,CASSFPGTHSPLHF,TGTGCCAGCAGCTTCCCAGGCACCCATTCACCCCTCCACTTT
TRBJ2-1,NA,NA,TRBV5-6,CASSADAGEVYNEQFF,TGTGCCAGCAGCGCGGACGCAGGGGAGGTCTACAATGAGCAGTTCTTC
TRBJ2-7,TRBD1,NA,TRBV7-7,CASSPGQGKGGYEQYF,TGTGCTAGCAGCCCGGGACAGGGGAAGGGAGGCTACGAGCAGTACTTC
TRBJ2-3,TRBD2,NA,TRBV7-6,CASSLAGRGVADTQYF,TGTGCCAGCAGCTTAGCGGGGCGGGGGGTCGCAGATACGCAGTATTTT
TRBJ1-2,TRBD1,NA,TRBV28,CASTPGGQAIYGYTF,TGTGCCAGCACCCCTGGGGGACAGGCGATCTATGGCTACACCTTC
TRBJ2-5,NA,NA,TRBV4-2,CASSQLPDQETQYF,TGTGCCAGCAGCCAACTGCCGGACCAAGAGACCCAGTACTTC
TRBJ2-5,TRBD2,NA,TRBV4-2,CASSPELAGAQETQYF,TGTGCCAGCAGCCCGGAACTAGCGGGGGCACAAGAGACCCAGTACTTC
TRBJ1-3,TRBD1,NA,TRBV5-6,CASSLVPTGAQGNTIYF,TGTGCCAGCAGCTTAGTCCCGACAGGGGCGCAAGGAAACACCATATATTTT
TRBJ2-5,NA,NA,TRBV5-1,CASSASGRGFGTQYF,TGCGCCAGCAGCGCGTCTGGGCGGGGCTTCGGGACCCAGTACTTC
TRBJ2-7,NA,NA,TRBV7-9,CASGDGSYEQYF,TGTGCCAGCGGGGACGGATCCTACGAGCAGTACTTC
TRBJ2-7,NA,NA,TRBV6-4,CASTSYEQYF,TGTGCCAGCACCTCCTACGAGCAGTACTTC
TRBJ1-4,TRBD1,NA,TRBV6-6,CASSYGKGAEKLFF,TGTGCCAGCAGTTACGGAAAGGGGGCTGAAAAACTGTTTTTT
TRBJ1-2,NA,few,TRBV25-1,CASSYGGPGYTF,TGTGCCAGCAGCTACGGGGGGCCTGGCTACACCTTC
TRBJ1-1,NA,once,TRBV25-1,CASSSAGNTEAFF,TGTGCCAGCAGTTCGGCGGGTAACACTGAAGCTTTCTTT
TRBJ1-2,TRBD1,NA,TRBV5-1,CASGTGTGAEGYTF,TGCGCCAGCGGAACAGGGACAGGGGCGGAAGGCTACACCTTC
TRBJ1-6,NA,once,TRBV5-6,CASSFWHGSSYNSPLHF,TGTGCCAGCAGTTTTTGGCACGGTAGCTCCTATAATTCACCCCTCCACTTT
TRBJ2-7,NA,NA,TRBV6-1,CASSEAPGLREQYF,TGTGCCAGCAGTGAAGCTCCGGGACTTCGCGAGCAGTACTTC
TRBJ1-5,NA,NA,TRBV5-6,CASSRGQLNQPQHF,TGTGCCAGCAGCCGAGGACAGCTTAATCAGCCCCAGCATTTT
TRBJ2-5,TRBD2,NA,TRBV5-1,CASGGTSGFQETQYF,TGCGCCAGCGGGGGGACTAGCGGTTTCCAAGAGACCCAGTACTTC